This T cell receptor beta chain was sequenced during a study of blood T cells in healthy people across ages (dated by TCRdb to the mid-2010s). General notes on the study: Template switching captured roughly one uniquely barcoded TCR beta cDNA molecule per two T cells in model experiments. Using the same blood draw, the study looked at two additional independent replicas of 1 million unique cDNA reads for two donors, one aged 18 to 30 and the other aged 80 or older. To track age-related changes in TCR beta repertoire diversity, the study relied on deep sequencing normalized with unique cDNA molecular identifiers. Donors were grouped into four age groups: young (average 16 years), middle-aged (39), aged (around 60) and long-lived (approximately 78). To avoid experimental bias, donors of different ages were randomly spread across the sequencing lanes. Paper-wide results and their limitations: The CMV infection status of donors was not known, potentially confounding age-related changes in expanded clonotypes. Conclusive comparison of naive and antigen-experienced compartments was prevented by the profiling of bulk unsorted PBMCs. Observed TCR beta diversity per million T cells fell roughly linearly with age, and a significant reduction was already apparent by age approximately 41. A strong correlation was found between observed TCR beta diversity and the percentage of naive T cells measured by flow cytometry. The long-lived group showed more naive CD4+ T cells, fewer expanded clones and increased TCR diversity than the aged group, suggesting age selection. Estimates of total diversity based on one million sequenced T cells were regarded as lower bounds and as underestimates.

Regarding this clonotype: Its specific antigen is unknown. The record has no base qualities; no much larger clone is one base away.

Receptor amplification or capture employed 5' RACE. This sample was sequenced with an Illumina HiSeq 2500. A second PCR of about 7 to 12 cycles was run with a J-beta primer mix and a sample-barcoded 5' primer. A template-switch 5' adaptor carrying 12 random nucleotides introduced a unique molecular identifier onto each TCR beta cDNA molecule. Each sample yielded at least 2.5 million CDR3-containing paired-end reads. First-strand cDNA synthesis was performed from all RNA using the Mint cDNA synthesis kit, with priming by a TRBC-specific oligonucleotide. After uracil-DNA glycosylase treatment, a first 18-cycle PCR used universal primers M1SS and BC2_uni_R on all cDNA. As for how the authors treated the data: For normalization, 1 million high-quality reads, each with a distinct molecular identifier, were randomly selected from each sample. Reads sharing molecular identifiers were discarded rather than binned into consensus sequences. MiTCR, run with a Q25 quality threshold and the strictest error-elimination algorithm, handled CDR3 identification, clonotype clustering and error correction. Lower-bound total TCR beta diversity was estimated with a nonparametric unseen species model using Euler transformation. TCRdb reanalyzed the raw reads on its own, using fastp at Q25 for trimming and MiXCR for clone calling, and kept in-frame beta chains. Every CDR3 protein is listed once, alongside the most common genes and DNA of its rows. Here the V and J calls rest on TCRdb's processing, not on the authors' analysis. This sample has hundreds of thousands of distinct CDR3 sequences in its table, and more than 45% of those were observed once. About 20% of the sample belongs to the ten largest clones.

Donors were 35 to 40 systemically healthy Caucasian individuals from Russia aged roughly 6 to 95 years. Roughly 10 milliliters of peripheral blood were collected from each donor into EDTA-treated Vacutainer tubes. Ficoll-Paque density-gradient centrifugation was used to isolate PBMCs, with at least 7 million per sample. Trizol reagent was used to extract total RNA from PBMCs, with at least 6 micrograms per sample. The percentages of naive CD45RAhigh/CD27high T cells were determined by flow cytometry on a PBMC aliquot from every donor. According to the germline V gene, CDR1 reads SGHVS and CDR2 reads FNYEAQ. V sheds 5 bases and J sheds 3 bases, leaving 19 bases between their ends. The CDR3 measures 16 amino acids from cysteine to phenylalanine. Only CDR3 DNA is held: 48 bases, read in frame from base 1.

This TCR was recovered from a man aged 25-45 years in good health. Input material: blood. The chain employs TRBV7-6 and TRBJ1-2, with a weak D call of TRBD1 (5 bases match). The CDR3 reads as follows: CASSLPREGEYYGYTF. The DNA sequence follows: TGTGCCAGCAGCCTCCCCCGCGAAGGGGAATACTATGGCTACACCTTC.